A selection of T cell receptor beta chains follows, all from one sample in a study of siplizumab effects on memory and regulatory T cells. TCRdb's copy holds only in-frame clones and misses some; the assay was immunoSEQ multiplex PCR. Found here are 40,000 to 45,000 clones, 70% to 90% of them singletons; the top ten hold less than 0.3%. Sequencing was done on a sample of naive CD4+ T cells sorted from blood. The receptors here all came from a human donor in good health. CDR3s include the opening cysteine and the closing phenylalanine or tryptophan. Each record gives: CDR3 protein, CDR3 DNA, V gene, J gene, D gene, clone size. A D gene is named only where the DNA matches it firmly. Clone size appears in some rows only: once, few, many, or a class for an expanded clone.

CDR3aa: CASREGASNEKLFF; CDR3nt: TGCGCCAGCAGGGAGGGGGCTTCGAACGAAAAACTGTTTTTT; v_gene: TRBV5-1; j_gene: TRBJ1-4; d_gene: TRBD1; abundance: NA
CDR3aa: CASSPQGERNQPQHF; CDR3nt: TGTGCCAGCAGCCCGCAGGGGGAGAGAAATCAGCCCCAGCATTTT; v_gene: TRBV7-2; j_gene: TRBJ1-5; d_gene: TRBD1; abundance: NA
CDR3aa: CASGGTSGANVLTF; CDR3nt: TGTGCCAGCGGAGGTACCTCTGGGGCCAACGTCCTGACTTTC; v_gene: TRBV9; j_gene: TRBJ2-6; d_gene: NA; abundance: NA
CDR3aa: CASSDYRGHQPQHF; CDR3nt: TGTGCCAGCAGTGACTATAGGGGGCATCAGCCCCAGCATTTT; v_gene: TRBV25-1; j_gene: TRBJ1-5; d_gene: TRBD1; abundance: once
CDR3aa: CASSRGNEQFF; CDR3nt: TGTGCCAGCAGCAGGGGTAATGAGCAGTTCTTC; v_gene: TRBV7-9; j_gene: TRBJ2-1; d_gene: NA; abundance: NA
CDR3aa: CASSLALTGGADGYTF; CDR3nt: TGCGCCAGCAGCTTGGCGTTAACAGGGGGTGCAGATGGCTACACCTTC; v_gene: TRBV5-1; j_gene: TRBJ1-2; d_gene: TRBD1; abundance: NA
CDR3aa: CASSGDREIGEAFF; CDR3nt: TGTGCCAGCAGCGGGGACAGGGAAATTGGTGAAGCTTTCTTT; v_gene: TRBV2; j_gene: TRBJ1-1; d_gene: TRBD1; abundance: once
CDR3aa: CASSLGGSSGNTIYF; CDR3nt: TGCGCCAGCAGCTTGGGAGGATCCTCTGGAAACACCATATATTTT; v_gene: TRBV5-1; j_gene: TRBJ1-3; d_gene: NA; abundance: NA
CDR3aa: CASSLEDGGYEQFF; CDR3nt: TGTGCCAGCAGCTTAGAAGACGGGGGGTATGAGCAGTTCTTC; v_gene: TRBV7-6; j_gene: TRBJ2-1; d_gene: TRBD2; abundance: NA
CDR3aa: CASSEGTPSNYGYTF; CDR3nt: TGTGCCAGCAGTGAAGGGACTCCTTCTAACTATGGCTACACCTTC; v_gene: TRBV6-1; j_gene: TRBJ1-2; d_gene: NA; abundance: NA
CDR3aa: CASSVGLGLAGATSTDTQYF; CDR3nt: TGTGCCAGCAGCGTAGGACTCGGACTAGCGGGGGCCACTAGCACAGATACGCAGTATTTT; v_gene: TRBV9; j_gene: TRBJ2-3; d_gene: TRBD2; abundance: NA
CDR3aa: CASSYSETQYF; CDR3nt: TGTGCCAGCAGTTACTCAGAGACCCAGTACTTC; v_gene: TRBV6-5; j_gene: TRBJ2-5; d_gene: NA; abundance: once
CDR3aa: CATSGTYWEGHYEQYF; CDR3nt: TGTGCCACCAGCGGAACCTATTGGGAGGGCCACTACGAGCAGTACTTC; v_gene: TRBV15; j_gene: TRBJ2-7; d_gene: TRBD2; abundance: NA
CDR3aa: CASSQTPGQGYGYTF; CDR3nt: TGTGCCAGCAGCCAAACTCCGGGACAGGGCTATGGCTACACCTTC; v_gene: TRBV4-2; j_gene: TRBJ1-2; d_gene: TRBD1; abundance: NA
CDR3aa: CASSNSAGNTIYF; CDR3nt: TGTGCCAGCAGTAACAGTGCTGGAAACACCATATATTTT; v_gene: TRBV2; j_gene: TRBJ1-3; d_gene: NA; abundance: NA
CDR3aa: CASSRGLSSGQYF; CDR3nt: TGCGCCAGCAGCCGCGGACTCAGCAGCGGGCAGTACTTC; v_gene: TRBV4-1; j_gene: TRBJ2-7; d_gene: NA; abundance: few
CDR3aa: CASSETRDEQYF; CDR3nt: TGTGCCAGCAGTGAAACCCGGGACGAGCAGTACTTC; v_gene: TRBV6-1; j_gene: TRBJ2-7; d_gene: NA; abundance: NA
CDR3aa: CASSLLAGGPSNEQFF; CDR3nt: TGTGCCAGCAGCCTCTTAGCGGGAGGGCCCTCGAATGAGCAGTTCTTC; v_gene: TRBV7-8; j_gene: TRBJ2-1; d_gene: TRBD2; abundance: NA
CDR3aa: CASSQEPQGWSTDTQYF; CDR3nt: TGCGCCAGCAGCCAAGAGCCACAGGGATGGAGCACAGATACGCAGTATTTT; v_gene: TRBV4-1; j_gene: TRBJ2-3; d_gene: NA; abundance: NA
CDR3aa: CASSPPGTSGSLEQYF; CDR3nt: TGTGCCAGCAGTCCCCCCGGGACTAGCGGGAGTCTCGAGCAGTACTTC; v_gene: TRBV28; j_gene: TRBJ2-7; d_gene: TRBD2; abundance: NA
CDR3aa: CASSPLDGSETQYF; CDR3nt: TGTGCCAGCTCACCGCTCGATGGGTCAGAGACCCAGTACTTC; v_gene: TRBV18; j_gene: TRBJ2-5; d_gene: NA; abundance: NA
CDR3aa: CASSLVAESPLHF; CDR3nt: TGTGCCAGCAGCTTAGTCGCCGAATCACCCCTCCACTTT; v_gene: TRBV7-9; j_gene: TRBJ1-6; d_gene: NA; abundance: NA
CDR3aa: CASSPSGRGGELFF; CDR3nt: TGTGCCAGCAGCCCGTCGGGAAGGGGTGGGGAGCTGTTTTTT; v_gene: TRBV5-6; j_gene: TRBJ2-2; d_gene: NA; abundance: NA
CDR3aa: CASSPQGAGEAFF; CDR3nt: TGTGCCAGCAGCCCCCAGGGGGCGGGTGAAGCTTTCTTT; v_gene: TRBV9; j_gene: TRBJ1-1; d_gene: TRBD1; abundance: NA
CDR3aa: CAITLDISNQPQHF; CDR3nt: TGTGCCATCACCTTGGACATTAGCAATCAGCCCCAGCATTTT; v_gene: TRBV10-3; j_gene: TRBJ1-5; d_gene: NA; abundance: NA
CDR3aa: CASSGDRGFTEQYF; CDR3nt: TGTGCCAGCAGTGGGGACAGGGGATTCACCGAGCAGTACTTC; v_gene: TRBV6-1; j_gene: TRBJ2-7; d_gene: TRBD1; abundance: NA
CDR3aa: CASSLGPQQETQYF; CDR3nt: TGTGCTAGCAGCTTAGGCCCACAGCAAGAGACCCAGTACTTC; v_gene: TRBV7-7; j_gene: TRBJ2-5; d_gene: NA; abundance: NA
CDR3aa: CASSQQGFGTEAFF; CDR3nt: TGCGCCAGCAGTCAACAGGGGTTCGGCACTGAAGCTTTCTTT; v_gene: TRBV5-1; j_gene: TRBJ1-1; d_gene: TRBD1; abundance: NA
CDR3aa: CASSPDSTYEQYF; CDR3nt: TGTGCCAGCAGCCCGGACTCCACCTACGAGCAGTACTTC; v_gene: TRBV6-5; j_gene: TRBJ2-7; d_gene: NA; abundance: NA
CDR3aa: CASSIDGQSYEQYF; CDR3nt: TGTGCCAGTAGTATAGACGGGCAGTCCTACGAGCAGTACTTC; v_gene: TRBV19; j_gene: TRBJ2-7; d_gene: NA; abundance: NA
CDR3aa: CASSRPVEDEQFF; CDR3nt: TGCGCCAGCAGCCGTCCAGTCGAAGATGAGCAGTTCTTC; v_gene: TRBV4-1; j_gene: TRBJ2-1; d_gene: NA; abundance: NA
CDR3aa: CASSLPYGEQYF; CDR3nt: TGTGCCAGCTCACTACCATATGGAGAGCAGTACTTC; v_gene: TRBV18; j_gene: TRBJ2-7; d_gene: NA; abundance: NA
CDR3aa: CASSRTVNTEAFF; CDR3nt: TGCGCCAGCAGCCGGACTGTGAACACTGAAGCTTTCTTT; v_gene: TRBV5-1; j_gene: TRBJ1-1; d_gene: NA; abundance: NA
CDR3aa: CASSPREWEKLFF; CDR3nt: TGTGCCAGCTCACCGAGGGAATGGGAAAAACTGTTTTTT; v_gene: TRBV18; j_gene: TRBJ1-4; d_gene: NA; abundance: NA
CDR3aa: CASSRLSGTSSYEQYF; CDR3nt: TGTGCCAGCAGTAGATTATCCGGGACTAGCTCCTACGAGCAGTACTTC; v_gene: TRBV27; j_gene: TRBJ2-7; d_gene: TRBD2; abundance: NA
CDR3aa: CASRDRGRDSTEAFF; CDR3nt: TGTGCCAGCAGGGACAGGGGGCGCGATTCCACTGAAGCTTTCTTT; v_gene: TRBV28; j_gene: TRBJ1-1; d_gene: TRBD1; abundance: once
CDR3aa: CASSLAVSNQPQHF; CDR3nt: TGTGCCAGCAGCTTAGCGGTGAGCAATCAGCCCCAGCATTTT; v_gene: TRBV7-8; j_gene: TRBJ1-5; d_gene: NA; abundance: NA
CDR3aa: CATNPGDRGGDTQYF; CDR3nt: TGTGCCACCAACCCCGGGGACAGGGGAGGCGATACGCAGTATTTT; v_gene: TRBV6-1; j_gene: TRBJ2-3; d_gene: TRBD1; abundance: NA
CDR3aa: CAISERGRLSEKLFF; CDR3nt: TGTGCCATCAGTGAAAGGGGGCGTCTTAGTGAAAAACTGTTTTTT; v_gene: TRBV10-3; j_gene: TRBJ1-4; d_gene: TRBD1; abundance: NA
CDR3aa: CASSLRGDEAFF; CDR3nt: TGTGCCAGCAGCTTACGGGGAGATGAAGCTTTCTTT; v_gene: TRBV11-2; j_gene: TRBJ1-1; d_gene: NA; abundance: NA
CDR3aa: CASSSQGSEEQYF; CDR3nt: TGTGCCAGCAGCTCACAGGGGAGTGAAGAGCAGTACTTC; v_gene: TRBV7-9; j_gene: TRBJ2-7; d_gene: TRBD1; abundance: NA
CDR3aa: CASSEQGSGELFF; CDR3nt: TGCGCCAGCAGTGAACAGGGTTCCGGGGAGCTGTTTTTT; v_gene: TRBV10-1; j_gene: TRBJ2-2; d_gene: NA; abundance: NA
CDR3aa: CASSVGTGLYEQYF; CDR3nt: TGTGCCAGCAGCGTCGGGACCGGGCTTTACGAGCAGTACTTC; v_gene: TRBV9; j_gene: TRBJ2-7; d_gene: NA; abundance: once
CDR3aa: CASSDSHYEQYF; CDR3nt: TGTGCCAGCAGTGACTCGCACTACGAGCAGTACTTC; v_gene: TRBV6-4; j_gene: TRBJ2-7; d_gene: NA; abundance: few
CDR3aa: CASSLTGDNYGYTF; CDR3nt: TGTGCCAGCAGTTTGACAGGGGATAACTATGGCTACACCTTC; v_gene: TRBV7-2; j_gene: TRBJ1-2; d_gene: TRBD1; abundance: NA